This T cell receptor beta chain was retrieved from a study of blood T cell repertoires in COVID-19 (dated by TCRdb to the early 2020s). With regard to the full study: Collaborator samples came from the United States, Italy and Spain and covered acute and convalescent phases of COVID-19. HLA class I and class II types, where available, came from metadata supplied by the sample provider rather than from assay-based typing. The repertoires were made available in a free public database intended to serve as a resource for research on the immune response to SARS-CoV-2. Sample metadata almost always included a de-identified subject ID, COVID-19 status, age in years and sex. Deeply sampled blood TCRbeta repertoires from subjects exposed to, actively infected with, or recovered from COVID-19 were included in the dataset. The samples were drawn from the first 160 participants of the ongoing ImmuneRACE study and from some 1,300 subjects provided by 6 global collaborators. The material from the prospective study consisted of cDNA or gDNA derived from T cells, B-cell-depleted T cells, or PBMCs.

TCRbeta CDR3 regions were amplified from genomic DNA using the immunoSEQ Assay, a bias-controlled multiplex PCR. The published analysis was carried out like this. Nucleated cell counts per sample were estimated from amplification of reference gene primers within the assay. To quantify the absolute abundance of each unique TCRbeta CDR3 rearrangement, sequence reads were collapsed and filtered. For each sample, productive Simpson clonality was calculated by taking the square root of Simpson's diversity index across productive rearrangements. TCRdb took over this immuneACCESS table, retaining in-frame rearrangements with V and J assigned. Such tables are incomplete; in checked studies, under half of the missing clones stem from an unresolved V gene, and the remainder is unexplained. V and J calls plus clone size are reproduced from that table; the DNA served to infer D and trimming. Across this sample there are around 200,000 clones, with around 84% seen only once. The top ten clonotypes cover 7.4% of the sample.

The paper as a whole reports these results and caveats: How much clinical and demographic metadata was included differed by source and by participant, and the metadata was provided uncurated.

The CDR3 contains 16 residues, cysteine and phenylalanine counted. Kept here is only the CDR3 DNA, which spans 48 bases and is read in frame from base 1. CDR1 SGHAT and CDR2 FQNNGV were looked up in the germline V gene. V is trimmed back by 5 bases and J by 4 bases, and the junction contains 6 bases that no gene match accounts for. Enrolling through a virtual design, the prospective study's participants ranged in age from roughly 18 to 95 years and lived across 20 to 30 United States geographic areas. Cohort assignment in the prospective study relied on participant-reported clinical history from a screening survey and a study questionnaire. Each participant in the prospective study had whole blood, serum and a nasopharyngeal or oropharyngeal swab collected by mobile phlebotomists. Additional blood draws and questionnaires over an approximately 2-month period could optionally be provided by prospective study participants. Before DNA extraction, blood samples from the prospective study were shipped at room temperature or frozen.

Worth noting for this clone: Its recognized antigen is unknown. No much larger clone is present one base from it, and per-base qualities are unavailable.

This sequence uses TRBV11-2 and TRBJ1-4, and TRBD1 matches 11 of the central bases. The TCR was taken from a middle-aged woman with acute COVID-19. The sample was PBMCs or T cells enriched from blood (not recorded which). In nucleotides, the sequence is TGTGCCAGCAGCACCGGGACAGGGGGAATTAATGAAAAACTGTTTTTT. Translated, it gives CASSTGTGGINEKLFF.